A selection of T cell receptor beta chains follows, all from one sample in a study of blood T cell repertoires in COVID-19. TCRdb's table, derived via immunoSEQ multiplex PCR, lists solely in-frame clones and lacks some. The data hold around 94,000 clones, with around 86% observed a single time. Sequencing was performed on peripheral blood. These receptors were collected from a middle-aged man with active or convalescent COVID-19. CDR3s include the opening cysteine and the closing phenylalanine or tryptophan. Fields, in order: clone size, V gene, CDR3 length, J gene, CDR3 protein. Some rows mark clone size as missing; the rest say once, few, many or name a class of expanded clone.

clone size: .; V gene: TRBV28; CDR3 length: 14; J gene: TRBJ1-3; CDR3 protein: CASSLPGAGNTIYF
clone size: .; V gene: TRBV12-3/TRBV12-4; CDR3 length: 12; J gene: TRBJ1-2; CDR3 protein: CASKAGALGYTF
clone size: .; V gene: TRBV7-9; CDR3 length: 16; J gene: TRBJ1-4; CDR3 protein: CASSSPERELGEKLFF
clone size: .; V gene: TRBV4-2; CDR3 length: 15; J gene: TRBJ1-5; CDR3 protein: CASSQDWGGVTPQHF
clone size: few; V gene: TRBV6-2/TRBV6-3; CDR3 length: 13; J gene: TRBJ2-7; CDR3 protein: CASSSPGTYEQYF
clone size: .; V gene: TRBV6-5; CDR3 length: 13; J gene: TRBJ2-1; CDR3 protein: CASTPQGGSEQFF
clone size: .; V gene: TRBV6-2/TRBV6-3; CDR3 length: 14; J gene: TRBJ2-7; CDR3 protein: CASSYAGDSYEQYF
clone size: .; V gene: TRBV5-1; CDR3 length: 15; J gene: TRBJ1-2; CDR3 protein: CASSLGGTGIYGYTF
clone size: .; V gene: TRBV5-4; CDR3 length: 13; J gene: TRBJ2-2; CDR3 protein: CASTGANTGELFF
clone size: .; V gene: TRBV9; CDR3 length: 16; J gene: TRBJ2-2; CDR3 protein: CASSLAGQGAVGELFF
clone size: .; V gene: TRBV5-1; CDR3 length: 17; J gene: TRBJ2-3; CDR3 protein: CASSLAGAGGLGDTQYF
clone size: .; V gene: TRBV5-4; CDR3 length: 14; J gene: TRBJ2-2; CDR3 protein: CASSLGGDTGELFF
clone size: once; V gene: TRBV28; CDR3 length: 14; J gene: TRBJ1-2; CDR3 protein: CASTPGTANYGYTF
clone size: .; V gene: TRBV6-4; CDR3 length: 15; J gene: TRBJ1-3; CDR3 protein: CASSPGHGSGNTIYF
clone size: .; V gene: TRBV5-6; CDR3 length: 12; J gene: TRBJ1-1; CDR3 protein: CASSSGRTEAFF
clone size: .; V gene: TRBV6-2/TRBV6-3; CDR3 length: 16; J gene: TRBJ1-5; CDR3 protein: CASSSSGTGANQPQHF
clone size: .; V gene: TRBV19; CDR3 length: 14; J gene: TRBJ1-4; CDR3 protein: CASSKLATNEKLFF
clone size: .; V gene: TRBV7-9; CDR3 length: 16; J gene: TRBJ2-3; CDR3 protein: CASSLLAGGRTDTQYF
clone size: .; V gene: TRBV5-5; CDR3 length: 14; J gene: TRBJ2-7; CDR3 protein: CASSLGDSVYEQYF
clone size: .; V gene: TRBV27; CDR3 length: 15; J gene: TRBJ2-3; CDR3 protein: CASSQTGFSRDTQYF
clone size: .; V gene: TRBV14; CDR3 length: 15; J gene: TRBJ2-1; CDR3 protein: CASSRLSGRDFEQFF
clone size: .; V gene: TRBV19; CDR3 length: 16; J gene: TRBJ1-4; CDR3 protein: CASSSQIGGNNEKLFF
clone size: .; V gene: TRBV11-2; CDR3 length: 14; J gene: TRBJ1-1; CDR3 protein: CASIPQGSNTEAFF
clone size: .; V gene: TRBV7-9; CDR3 length: 14; J gene: TRBJ2-1; CDR3 protein: CASSFGTERDEQFF
clone size: .; V gene: TRBV2; CDR3 length: 15; J gene: TRBJ1-6; CDR3 protein: CASSSEDRGNSPLHF
clone size: .; V gene: TRBV19; CDR3 length: 15; J gene: TRBJ2-2; CDR3 protein: CASSSSGGPTGELFF
clone size: .; V gene: TRBV6-6; CDR3 length: 13; J gene: TRBJ2-7; CDR3 protein: CASLSSGSYEQYF
clone size: .; V gene: TRBV7-8; CDR3 length: 14; J gene: TRBJ1-4; CDR3 protein: CASSRQGINEKLFF
clone size: .; V gene: TRBV28; CDR3 length: 15; J gene: TRBJ1-5; CDR3 protein: CASSLSVGEIEPQHF
clone size: .; V gene: TRBV18; CDR3 length: 13; J gene: TRBJ1-4; CDR3 protein: CASSPGLNEKLFF
clone size: .; V gene: TRBV6-6; CDR3 length: 13; J gene: TRBJ2-3; CDR3 protein: CASSSGEADTQYF
clone size: once; V gene: TRBV28; CDR3 length: 13; J gene: TRBJ1-2; CDR3 protein: CAGGGGGLDGYTF